This TCR beta chain was sequenced for a study of Tregs in tolerant kidney transplant recipients. The data were produced by immunoSEQ multiplex PCR, yet TCRdb's version contains in-frame clones alone and is incomplete. The sample shows 110,000 or so clones, roughly 92% of them seen only once. The V end was cut by 0 bases, the J end by 2 bases, with 10 bases between. The CDR3 has 15 residues. CDR1 is SGHRS and CDR2 is YFSETQ in the germline V gene. The receptor was isolated from a human donor in good health. The chain has TRBV5-1 and TRBJ2-3, with a tentative D call TRBD2 (6 bases). The sequenced sample was CD4+ T cells from blood. The CDR3: CASSLEAGFTDTQYF. DNA for the CDR3: TGCGCCAGCAGCTTGGAAGCGGGCTTCACAGATACGCAGTATTTT.